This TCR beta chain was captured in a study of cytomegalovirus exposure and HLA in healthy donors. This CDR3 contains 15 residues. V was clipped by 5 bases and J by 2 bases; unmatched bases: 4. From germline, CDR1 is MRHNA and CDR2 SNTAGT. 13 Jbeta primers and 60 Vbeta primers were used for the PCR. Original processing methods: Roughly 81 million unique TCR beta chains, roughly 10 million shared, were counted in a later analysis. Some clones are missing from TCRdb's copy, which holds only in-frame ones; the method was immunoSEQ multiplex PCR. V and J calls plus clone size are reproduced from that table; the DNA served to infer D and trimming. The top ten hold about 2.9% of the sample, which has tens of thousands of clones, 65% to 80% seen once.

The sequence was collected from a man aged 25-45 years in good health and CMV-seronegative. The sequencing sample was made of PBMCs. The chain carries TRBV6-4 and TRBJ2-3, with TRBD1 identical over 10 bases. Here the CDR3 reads CASSPGTGATDTQYF. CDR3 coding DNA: TGTGCCAGCAGTCCCGGGACAGGGGCCACAGATACGCAGTATTTT.